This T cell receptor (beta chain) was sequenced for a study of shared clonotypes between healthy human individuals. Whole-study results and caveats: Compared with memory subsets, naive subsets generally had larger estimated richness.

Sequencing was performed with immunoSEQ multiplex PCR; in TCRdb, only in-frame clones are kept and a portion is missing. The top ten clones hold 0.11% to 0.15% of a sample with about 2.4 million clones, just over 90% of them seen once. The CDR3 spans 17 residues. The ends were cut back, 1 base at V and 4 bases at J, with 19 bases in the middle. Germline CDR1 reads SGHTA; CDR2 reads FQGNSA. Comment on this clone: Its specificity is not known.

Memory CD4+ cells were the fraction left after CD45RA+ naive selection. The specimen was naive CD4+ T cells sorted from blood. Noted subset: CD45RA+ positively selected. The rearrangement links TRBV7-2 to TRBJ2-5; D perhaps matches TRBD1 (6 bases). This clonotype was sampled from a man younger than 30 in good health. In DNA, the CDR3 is TGTGCCAGCAGCTTAGTATTAGGGGGTAGGATTAGAGAGACCCAGTACTTC. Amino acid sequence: CASSLVLGGRIRETQYF.